This T cell receptor beta chain comes out of a study of neurological immune-mediated disorders. The study's findings and limits: No CDR3 amino acid sequences were shared by expanded clones across subjects, suggesting private repertoires in all groups. The level of TCR clonal expansion was highest in patients with HTLV-1-associated myelopathy and lowest in multiple sclerosis, where it fell below the level seen in healthy controls.

The unsorted libraries had their origin in 2 million PBMCs stored at -80 C. Trimming pared 1 base from V and 5 bases from J, leaving 12 bases between. Germline values: CDR1 DFQATT, CDR2 SNEGSKA (reference sequence). This CDR3 is built from 14 residues. This clonotype was counted many times. No antigen is known for it. cDNA synthesis was performed by 5'RACE with 10-nucleotide random UMIs. MiXCR was run by TCRdb on the 5' RACE reads, yielding one entry per CDR3 protein. In the table there are roughly 50,000 distinct CDR3 sequences, 9% to 12% of which are singletons. V usage is TRBV20-1 and J usage is TRBJ2-1, with D perhaps TRBD2 (5 bases). The sequencing input was PBMCs. This TCR was recovered from an older man with HTLV-1-associated myelopathy (HAM/TSP). The CDR3 DNA is TGCAGTGCTAGAGTACATCGGCGGGACAATGAGCAGTTCTTC. Translating gives CSARVHRRDNEQFF.